This record covers a single TCR beta chain. This may be a read error: a much more frequent sequence differs by one nucleotide. The sample contains more than one DNA sequence encoding this CDR3. Sequencing was performed with immunoSEQ multiplex PCR; in TCRdb, only in-frame clones are kept and a portion is missing. The sample includes over a million clones, around 82% of them seen just once. This specimen belongs to a study of shared clonotypes between healthy human individuals. Those who donated were healthy HIV-negative adults, with no recent acute infections or vaccinations reported. Per the germline V gene, CDR1 is SGHTA and CDR2 is FQGTGA. This CDR3 has 13 amino acids. The ends were cut back, 3 bases at V and 0 bases at J, with 5 bases in the middle.

The receptor's source is a man aged 18 to 30 in good health. Some clones in this sample may be carry-over from other donors' samples. The chain uses TRBV7-3 and TRBJ1-1; the D is unclear. Sequenced: memory CD4+ T cells from PBMCs. Subset: CD45RA-negative fraction. The CDR3 sequence is CASSLSLNTEAFF. CDR3 nucleotide sequence: TGTGCCAGCAGCTTGTCGCTGAACACTGAAGCTTTCTTT.